The 27 T cell receptor beta chains below come from one sample, sequenced in a study of blood T cell repertoires in COVID-19. Repertoires were generated with immunoSEQ multiplex PCR, while TCRdb's copy carries only in-frame clones and drops some. This table holds more than 300,000 clones, approximately 93% found once. Sequences were obtained from PBMCs or T cells enriched from blood (not recorded which). These receptor sequences come from a woman in her 40s who had been exposed to COVID-19.

The chain carries TRBV7-8 and TRBJ2-7, with TRBD1 matching over 8 bases. The CDR3 covers 17 residues. The J segment lost 6 bases and the V segment lost 5 bases, leaving 18 bases of the junction unmatched. The germline CDR1 and CDR2 sequences are SGHVS and FQNEAQ. This CDR3 reads CASSILTGQVLLSEQYF. DNA for the CDR3: TGTGCCAGCAGCATTCTGACGGGACAGGTTCTCCTCTCCGAGCAGTACTTC.

This chain joins TRBV5-4 and TRBJ1-1; the match to TRBD1 covers 9 bases. With V trimmed by 0 bases and J by 5 bases, 11 bases remained unmatched. Germline loops: CDR1 SGHNT, CDR2 YYREEE (reference sequence). This CDR3 comprises 17 residues. The CDR3 here is CASSLGHRGLLGTEAFF. In DNA, the CDR3 is TGTGCCAGCAGCTTGGGTCACAGGGGGCTTTTGGGGACTGAAGCTTTCTTT.

For the CDR3, the DNA is TGTGCCATCAGTGTTGGCGGGAGCTCTGGAAACACCATATATTTT. Translation gives CAISVGGSSGNTIYF. The chain uses TRBV10-3 and TRBJ1-3; unclear D gene. The CDR3 is made up of 15 amino acids. Trimming took 4 bases from V and 0 from J, leaving 10 bases between them. Germline V gene sequence: CDR1 ENHRY, CDR2 SYGVKD.

The chain combines TRBV7-9 with TRBJ1-1; 8 bases align to TRBD1. V shed 5 bases and J 4 bases; nucleotides not matched to a gene: 6. This CDR3 has 14 amino acids. CDR1 is SEHNR, CDR2 FQNEAQ, per germline (reference sequence). The CDR3 sequence is CASSATGVGTEAFF. The CDR3 DNA follows: TGTGCCAGCAGCGCGACAGGGGTGGGCACTGAAGCTTTCTTT.

The genes are TRBV19 and TRBJ2-6, with TRBD1 identical over 8 bases. CDR1 and CDR2 from the germline V gene are LNHDA and SQIVND (reference sequence). The CDR3 is 15 residues long. The ends lost 8 bases at V and 0 bases at J; junction bases unmatched: 3. CDR3 amino acids: CASGTGVSGANVLTF. CDR3 coding DNA: TGTGCCAGTGGGACAGGCGTCTCTGGGGCCAACGTCCTGACTTTC.

In this sample, this clone turned up a few times. The V call is TRBV7-2, the J call TRBJ1-2; unclear D gene. Between the trimmed V and J ends, which lost 7 bases and 5 bases, there was a span of 20 bases. CDR1 is SGHTA, CDR2 FQGNSA, per germline. This CDR3 has 15 residues. The CDR3 bases are TGTGCCAGCACCTTCCTTTCAAGGCAGGATTATGGCTACACCTTC. This gives the protein CASTFLSRQDYGYTF.

This clone was counted only a few times. The V call is TRBV12-3 or TRBV12-4, the J call TRBJ1-1; a possible D gene is TRBD1 (6 bases). Trimming stripped 6 bases from V and 1 base from J, with 9 bases between. The CDR3 is 13 amino acids. This chain's CDR3 is CASRLGQNTEAFF. In DNA, the CDR3 is TGTGCCAGCAGATTGGGACAGAACACTGAAGCTTTCTTT.

The V gene is TRBV7-3, the J gene TRBJ1-1, with 7 bases aligning to TRBD1. The CDR3 contains 16 residues. Per germline, CDR1 SGHTA and CDR2 FQGTGA. Germline trimming cut 5 bases from V and 4 bases from J; bases unmatched to any gene: 13. The CDR3, as DNA: TGTGCCAGCAGCCCCCTACAGGGGCCATTGGGCACTGAAGCTTTCTTT. Protein product: CASSPLQGPLGTEAFF.

This clone was picked up one time. The CDR3 sequence is CASSRLPGQGGETQYF. Written as DNA, the CDR3 is TGTGCCAGCAGCCGCCTCCCGGGACAGGGGGGGGAGACCCAGTACTTC. The chain links TRBV7-6 to TRBJ2-5; 11 bases line up with TRBD1. V shed 5 bases and J 5 bases; nucleotides not matched to a gene: 10. CDR1 is SGHVS and CDR2 is FNYEAQ in the germline V gene. This CDR3 is 16 amino acids long.

The rearrangement joins TRBV5-4 to TRBJ1-1; D remains unclear. Trimming took off 0 bases at V and 5 bases at J, with 14 bases between the two ends. This CDR3 is 15 amino acids long. Germline V gene sequence: CDR1 SGHNT, CDR2 YYREEE (reference sequence). CDR3 nucleotides: TGTGCCAGCAGCTTGGGCAGTATCCGGGAGACTGAAGCTTTCTTT. As protein: CASSLGSIRETEAFF.

The chain employs TRBV10-1 and TRBJ2-3; TRBD1 might be the D (6 bases). V was pared by 3 bases and J by 2 bases, with 9 bases between. Germline values: CDR1 WNHNN, CDR2 SYGVQD (reference sequence). This CDR3 comprises 14 residues. CDR3 DNA: TGCGCCAGCAGTGAAAGGGGGATCACAGATACGCAGTATTTT. Protein sequence: CASSERGITDTQYF.

This rearrangement joins TRBV6-5 to TRBJ1-6, with D possibly TRBD1 on 6 matching bases. The CDR3 covers 16 residues. Germline values: CDR1 MNHEY, CDR2 SVGAGI. V was pared by 4 bases and J by 6 bases, with 16 bases between. This CDR3 is CASSWSRGNSNSPLHF. The CDR3 DNA sequence: TGTGCCAGCAGTTGGAGCAGGGGAAATAGTAATTCACCCCTCCACTTT.

The V and J genes are TRBV27 and TRBJ2-1; 9 nucleotides align to TRBD1. The trim removed 2 bases at V and 4 bases at J, leaving 6 bases unmatched. This CDR3 contains 16 residues. Germline CDR1 and CDR2: MNHEY and SMNVEV (reference sequence). CDR3 nucleotides: TGTGCCAGCAGTTTACCGGGACAGGGACCTTACAATGAGCAGTTCTTC. It translates to CASSLPGQGPYNEQFF.

The rearrangement links TRBV5-1 to TRBJ2-7; 8 positions agree with TRBD2. Germline V gene sequence: CDR1 SGHRS, CDR2 YFSETQ. Trimming at V came to 3 bases and at J to 1 base, leaving 9 bases not matched to a gene. This CDR3 region has 16 residues. The CDR3 sequence is CASSYREGLTSYEQYF. DNA for the CDR3: TGCGCCAGCAGCTATCGGGAGGGACTTACTTCCTACGAGCAGTACTTC.

The chain links TRBV2 to TRBJ1-2, with a tentative D call TRBD1 (6 bases). CDR3 length equals 14 residues. Germline V gene lookup returns CDR1 SNHLY and CDR2 FYNNEI. V lost 6 bases and J 8 bases, leaving 19 bases between the germline ends. This CDR3 is CASSIPGGGGGYTF. In DNA, the CDR3 is TGTGCCAGCAGCATCCCGGGGGGGGGCGGCGGCTACACCTTC.

This sequence joins TRBV28 and TRBJ2-3, with a tentative D call TRBD2 (5 bases). This CDR3 comprises 15 residues. Germline CDR1 reads MDHEN; CDR2 reads SYDVKM. Trimming removed 2 bases from V and 6 bases from J, with 15 bases in between. The CDR3 nucleotides are TGTGCCAGCAGTTTAGCGGGTGTAACTACGGATACGCAGTATTTT. Residues: CASSLAGVTTDTQYF.

The V gene is TRBV9, the J gene TRBJ2-3; TRBD2 matches 7 bases. The length of the CDR3 is 17 residues. Germline CDR1 is SGDLS and CDR2 is YYNGEE. The ends lost 0 bases at V and 0 bases at J; junction bases unmatched: 7. The CDR3 DNA reads TGTGCCAGCAGCGTAGAAGGATTGCGGGGGAGCACAGATACGCAGTATTTT. Residues: CASSVEGLRGSTDTQYF.

The chain joins TRBV30 to TRBJ1-6; the D gene is possibly TRBD1 (6 bases). Germline CDR1 GTSNPN, CDR2 SVGIG (reference sequence). This CDR3 is 15 amino acids long. The V end was cut by 4 bases, the J end by 3 bases, with 13 bases between. This CDR3 reads CAWTSRGNYNSPLHF. The CDR3 nucleotides read TGTGCCTGGACATCGAGGGGGAACTATAATTCACCCCTCCACTTT.

CDR3 sequence reads: CASSLGRGGDTEAFF. The CDR3 coding sequence is TGTGCCAGCAGTTTAGGCCGGGGGGGCGACACTGAAGCTTTCTTT. The J gene is TRBJ1-1, the V gene TRBV27; D is possibly TRBD1 (6 bases). The CDR3 runs 15 residues. Per germline, CDR1 MNHEY and CDR2 SMNVEV (reference sequence). V gave up 2 bases and J gave up 3 bases, with 13 bases separating them.

This chain joins TRBV6-4 and TRBJ1-6, with D possibly matching TRBD1 (6 bases). CDR3 length: 13 residues. The germline V gene encodes CDR1 MRHNA and CDR2 SNTAGT. V was cut by 6 bases and J by 7 bases, with 10 bases left in between. CDR3 DNA: TGTGCCAGCAGCGCCACAGGGAATTCACCCCTCCACTTT. Translating it yields CASSATGNSPLHF.

There are a few counts of this clone. The chain joins TRBV19 to TRBJ2-7, with 10 nucleotides matching TRBD1. There are 15 residues in the CDR3. After removal of 3 bases from V and 7 bases from J, the junction contained 9 bases not matched to a gene. CDR1 and CDR2 (germline): LNHDA, SQIVND (reference sequence). The CDR3, as DNA: TGTGCCAGTAGTATCGCCGGGACAGGGGTGGATGAGCAGTACTTC. Its translation is CASSIAGTGVDEQYF. Full variable domain (missing parts from reference TRBV19 and TRBJ2-7): DGGITQSPKYLFRKEGQNVTLSCEQNLNHDAMYWYRQDPGQGLRLIYYSQIVNDFQKGDIAEGYSVSREKKESFPLTVTSAQKNPTAFYLCASSIAGTGVDEQYFGPGTRLTVT.

The chain recombines TRBV7-2 with TRBJ1-6; 10 bases map to TRBD1. CDR3 length: 15 amino acids. The ends lost 3 bases at V and 8 bases at J; junction bases unmatched: 4. Germline CDR1 and CDR2: SGHTA and FQGNSA. The CDR3 nucleotides are TGTGCCAGCAGCTTCCGGACAGGGGGGGATTCACCCCTCCACTTT. Its protein product is CASSFRTGGDSPLHF.

This chain connects TRBV7-2 to TRBJ1-5; 9 bases fit TRBD1. V lost 4 bases and J lost 9; bases outside the gene matches: 16. CDR1 SGHTA and CDR2 FQGNSA come from the germline V gene. CDR3 length: 17 amino acids. The CDR3 sequence is CASSSGRPRDRERPQHF. Written as DNA, the CDR3 is TGTGCCAGCAGCTCCGGACGGCCTAGGGACAGGGAACGGCCCCAGCATTTT.

This clone was detected a few times. The chain carries TRBV6-1 and TRBJ1-2, with 7 bases matching TRBD1. CDR3 length: 13 residues. J was trimmed by 6 bases and V by 2 bases; bases with no gene match: 3. The germline gives CDR1 MNHNS, CDR2 SASEGT. The CDR3 region is CASSETGDDGYTF. The CDR3 nucleotides are TGTGCCAGCAGTGAAACAGGGGATGATGGCTACACCTTC.

The chain carries TRBV11-3 and TRBJ2-4; D is undetermined. The CDR3 runs 13 residues. Germline CDR1 and CDR2: SGHNT and YENEEA. Trimming removed 1 base from V and 4 bases from J, with 5 bases in between. Written as DNA, the CDR3 is TGTGCCAGCAGCTTAGCGGGTAAAAACATTCAGTACTTC. This sequence encodes CASSLAGKNIQYF.

This clone has a single count. The chain combines TRBV24-1 with TRBJ1-2, with 11 bases fitting TRBD1. The CDR3 covers 15 residues. The germline CDR1 and CDR2 sequences are KGHDR and SFDVKD. V shed 11 bases, J shed 4 bases, and the junction held 11 bases outside the gene matches. The chain's CDR3 is CAKNRKDRGLYGYTF. CDR3 in DNA: TGTGCCAAAAATCGGAAGGACAGGGGGCTCTATGGCTACACCTTC.

In its sample, this clone was seen many times. The rearrangement joins TRBV6-6 to TRBJ2-7; D perhaps matches TRBD1 (6 bases). The germline V gene encodes CDR1 MNHNY and CDR2 SVGAGI (reference sequence). With 6 bases removed from V and 0 bases from J, the gap between germline ends came to 12 bases. The CDR3 has 14 residues. The CDR3 sequence is CASRRTADSYEQYF. The DNA for the CDR3 is TGTGCCAGCAGGCGGACAGCTGACTCCTACGAGCAGTACTTC.